The 17 T cell receptor beta chains below were found in one sample sequenced in a study of T cells after yellow fever vaccination. MiXCR, run by TCRdb on the 5' RACE reads, gives a single entry per CDR3 protein. The profile shows about 320,000 distinct CDR3 sequences, around 6.8% of them singletons. The starting material was PBMCs, obtained around 45 days after the first yellow fever vaccination. The receptor source for this set is a man aged 18 to 30 who received the YFV17D yellow fever vaccine.

The chain links TRBV5-6 to TRBJ2-7; perhaps TRBD2 as D (5 bases). The germline gives CDR1 SGHDT, CDR2 YYEEEE. The V end was cut by 4 bases, the J end by 5 bases, with 19 bases between. There are 15 residues in the CDR3. The CDR3 spells CASSTMTGIGDEQYF. The CDR3 DNA sequence: TGTGCCAGCAGCACCATGACGGGAATTGGGGACGAGCAGTACTTC.

The V call is TRBV7-9, the J call TRBJ1-5; TRBD1 aligns across 7 bases. The CDR3 has 13 amino acids. J was trimmed by 5 bases and V by 5 bases; bases with no gene match: 3. Germline CDR1 is SEHNR and CDR2 is FQNEAQ (reference sequence). The CDR3 sequence: CASSAGQYQPQHF. The CDR3 region has the DNA TGTGCCAGCAGCGCGGGACAGTATCAGCCCCAGCATTTT.

The rearrangement uses TRBV5-1 and TRBJ2-3; 8 bases agree with TRBD2. The CDR3 spans 16 residues. V was pared by 0 bases and J by 3 bases, with 6 bases of the junction left unmatched. Germline V gene sequence: CDR1 SGHRS, CDR2 YFSETQ. CDR3 bases: TGCGCCAGCAGCTTGGAGCCGGGACTAGGGACAGATACGCAGTATTTT. Amino acid sequence: CASSLEPGLGTDTQYF.

The chain joins TRBV18 to TRBJ1-5; D might be TRBD1 (6 bases). Germline values: CDR1 KGHSH, CDR2 LQKENI. V lost 2 bases, J lost 0 bases, and 11 bases lay in between. This CDR3 comprises 16 residues. The DNA of the CDR3 is TGTGCCAGCTCACCATCCAGGGGACGTAGCAATCAGCCCCAGCATTTT. This translates into CASSPSRGRSNQPQHF.

As to this clonotype: Its ends do not fully match the called genes, so a read error is possible. The genes are TRBV5-1 and TRBJ2-5, with 7 bases lining up with TRBD1. Looked up from germline, CDR1 is SGHRS and CDR2 is YFSETQ. The CDR3 contains 14 residues. The CDR3 reads CASSLGDSQETKYF. Here the CDR3 DNA reads TGCGCCAGCAGCTTGGGGGACAGCCAAGAGACCAAGTACTTC.

The table lists this clonotype with a few counts. The chain joins TRBV6-1 to TRBJ2-3; possible D gene TRBD1, 6 bases. Germline V gives CDR1 MNHNS, CDR2 SASEGT. CDR3 length: 14 amino acids. The ends were cut back, 3 bases at V and 6 bases at J, with 13 bases in the middle. CDR3 DNA sequence: TGTGCCAGCAGTGAGGTTGGAACAGGGGATACGCAGTATTTT. It specifies CASSEVGTGDTQYF.

This clonotype was observed a few times. The V gene is TRBV11-1, the J gene TRBJ2-3; TRBD1 is a possible D gene (6 bases). This CDR3 spans 18 amino acids. The germline V and J ends were trimmed by 5 bases and 2 bases, with 23 bases remaining between them. Germline lookup yields CDR1 SGHAT and CDR2 FQDESV (reference sequence). The CDR3 reads CASSPYSRGYFDTDTQYF. The CDR3 DNA is TGTGCCAGCAGCCCCTACTCCAGGGGTTACTTCGACACAGATACGCAGTATTTT.

The table lists this clonotype with a few counts. The chain employs TRBV11-1 and TRBJ2-5; TRBD2 agrees at 10 bases. Germline values: CDR1 SGHAT, CDR2 FQDESV (reference sequence). This CDR3 contains 16 residues. Trimming removed 1 base from V and 2 bases from J; junction bases left unmatched: 4. CDR3 DNA sequence: TGTGCCAGCAGCTTAGTGCTAGCGGGAGCACAAGAGACCCAGTACTTC. Translating it yields CASSLVLAGAQETQYF.

This clonotype has just a few counts. The chain is built from TRBV7-2 and TRBJ2-7; the match to TRBD1 covers 7 bases. CDR3 length: 15 residues. Germline V gene lookup returns CDR1 SGHTA and CDR2 FQGNSA. The junction had 11 bases not matched to a gene; V was cut back by 3 bases and J by 6 bases. The chain's CDR3 is CASSFTGDGAVEQYF. Written as DNA, the CDR3 is TGTGCCAGCAGCTTCACAGGGGATGGAGCTGTCGAGCAGTACTTC.

This clonotype has ten or more counts. J is TRBJ1-1 and V is TRBV19; D is possibly TRBD1 (5 bases). Germline loops: CDR1 LNHDA, CDR2 SQIVND (reference sequence). The CDR3 is 13 residues long. The V and J ends lost 5 bases and 7 bases respectively, with 14 bases between them. The DNA for the CDR3 is TGTGCCAGTAGTTCGGACATCTGGAGTGAAGCTTTCTTT. Its translation is CASSSDIWSEAFF.

This clonotype was detected only a few times. The chain has TRBV12-3 or TRBV12-4 and TRBJ2-3; 10 bases are shared with TRBD2. V lost 9 bases and J lost 2; bases outside the gene matches: 11. CDR3 length: 16 amino acids. The CDR3: CASGAWSGGVTDTQYF. CDR3 nucleotides: TGTGCCAGTGGGGCCTGGAGCGGGGGGGTCACAGATACGCAGTATTTT.

The J gene is TRBJ2-5, the V gene TRBV19; D may correspond to TRBD1 or TRBD2 (6 bases each). Trimming left V 0 bases short and J 7 bases short, with 9 bases between. The length of the CDR3 is 13 residues. The germline gives CDR1 LNHDA, CDR2 SQIVND (reference sequence). The DNA for the CDR3 is TGTGCCAGTAGTATAGAACAGGGAGGGACCCAGTACTTC. Translating it yields CASSIEQGGTQYF.

CDR3 amino acids: CASSSGTSGTEAFF. The CDR3 DNA sequence: TGTGCCAGCAGCTCCGGGACCTCAGGGACTGAAGCTTTCTTT. This chain joins TRBV5-4 and TRBJ1-1, with D possibly matching TRBD1 (5 bases). The CDR3 totals 14 residues. Per germline, CDR1 SGHNT and CDR2 YYREEE (reference sequence). V lost 3 bases and J lost 5, with 14 bases in between.

The chain recombines TRBV6-1 with TRBJ1-1; D ambiguous. V dropped 6 bases and J dropped 4 bases, with 12 bases sitting between them. The CDR3 is made up of 13 amino acids. CDR1 is MNHNS, CDR2 SASEGT, per germline. The CDR3 region is CASSRFAGTEAFF. CDR3 DNA: TGTGCCAGCAGCCGATTTGCGGGCACTGAAGCTTTCTTT.

This clonotype showed up just once. This may be a read error: a much more frequent sequence differs by one nucleotide. V is TRBV5-1 and J is TRBJ1-3; perhaps TRBD1 as D (6 bases). The ends were cut back, 3 bases at V and 3 bases at J, with 10 bases in the middle. This CDR3 comprises 14 residues. Germline V CDR1 and CDR2: SGHRS, YFSETQ. The CDR3 sequence is CASSSGTCGNTIYF. The CDR3, as DNA: TGCGCCAGCAGCTCGGGGACATGTGGAAACACCATATATTTT. Filled out from reference TRBV5-1 and TRBJ1-3, the complete variable domain reads KAGVTQTPRYLIKTRGQQVTLSCSPISGHRSVSWYQQTPGQGLQFLFEYFSETQRNKGNFPGRFSGRQFSNSRSEMNVSTLELGDSALYLCASSSGTCGNTIYFGEGSWLTVV.

This clonotype was detected ten times or more. The chain combines TRBV10-3 with TRBJ2-4; 7 nucleotides align to TRBD2. Germline trimming cut 10 bases from V and 2 bases from J; bases unmatched to any gene: 14. This CDR3 is built from 16 residues. Germline V lookup: CDR1 ENHRY, CDR2 SYGVKD. CDR3 bases: TGTGCCACCCAGCCGGGGAGGGCCGTTCCCAAAAACATTCAGTACTTC. Residues: CATQPGRAVPKNIQYF.

This clonotype was detected a few times. The chain carries TRBV6-5 and TRBJ1-2; TRBD1 agrees at 7 bases. CDR1 and CDR2 from the germline V gene are MNHEY and SVGAGI. The CDR3 contains 12 residues. V lost 7 bases and J lost 8; bases outside the gene matches: 7. DNA for the CDR3: TGTGCCAGCACCAGACAGGGAGGGGGCTACACCTTC. Protein: CASTRQGGGYTF.